The clone carrying this T cell receptor (beta chain) was detected many times. Its antigen remains unknown. V lost 5 bases to trimming and J lost 5 bases, with 17 bases between them. This CDR3 is 15 amino acids long. Germline lookup yields CDR1 SEHNR and CDR2 FQNEAQ (reference sequence). This entry is derived from a study of T-cell reconstitution after alpha-beta-depleted transplantation in children. Broader study findings: One year post-transplant, T-cell counts and diversity were largely derived from T cells produced anew. Several patients had high TCRbeta diversity at day 60; it came from surviving recipient T cells and thymic progenitors. Reportedly, roughly two months post-transplant, alpha-beta T cells arose from several hundred expanded graft clones.

Researchers prepared the TCRbeta library using unique molecular identifiers, the study reports. In TCRdb, the PCR reads were re-called with MiXCR into one record per CDR3 protein. The table has approximately 300,000 distinct CDR3 sequences, over 9% seen once. The V call is TRBV7-9, the J call TRBJ2-3, with D perhaps TRBD1 (6 bases). The sequencing here drew on PBMCs, taken before TCRalphabeta/CD19-depleted stem cell transplant. This clonotype was obtained from a boy under two years old with acute myeloid leukemia, due to receive a stem cell transplant. The CDR3 loop reads CASSLTGIQGDTQYF. The CDR3 DNA sequence: TGTGCCAGCAGCCTGACAGGCATCCAGGGAGATACGCAGTATTTT.